The 15 T cell receptor beta chains reported below all come from one sample, sequenced in a study of cytomegalovirus exposure and HLA in healthy donors. The PCR ran on 60 Vbeta and 13 Jbeta primers. Profiling relied on immunoSEQ multiplex PCR, and the TCRdb table lists in-frame clones only, not all of them. The table lists about 140,000 clones. Sequenced sample: PBMCs. The receptors derive from a male donor in good health and CMV-seronegative.

This chain uses TRBV5-8 with TRBJ1-5; 8 nucleotides line up with TRBD1. This CDR3 has 14 residues. Trimming removed 2 bases from V and 7 bases from J; junction bases left unmatched: 5. CDR1 SGHTS and CDR2 YDEGEE come from the germline V gene. The CDR3 loop is CASSFDRGGQPQHF. For the CDR3, the DNA is TGTGCCAGCAGCTTCGACAGGGGAGGACAGCCCCAGCATTTT. The variable domain in full, with the rest retrieved from reference TRBV5-8 and TRBJ1-5, is EAGVTQSPTHLIKTRGQQATLRCSPISGHTSVYWYQQALGLGLQFLLWYDEGEERNRGNFPPRFSGRQFPNYSSELNVNALELEDSALYLCASSFDRGGQPQHFGDGTRLSIL.

The chain is built from TRBV20-1 and TRBJ1-2; D unresolved. The CDR3 totals 11 residues. CDR1 and CDR2 from the germline V gene are DFQATT and SNEGSKA (reference sequence). The V end lost 5 bases, the J end lost 9 bases, and 13 bases lay between the germline ends. The chain's CDR3 is CSALPSLSYTF. The CDR3 bases are TGCAGTGCTCTACCTTCGCTTAGCTACACCTTC.

This rearrangement joins TRBV11-2 to TRBJ2-7; TRBD1 matches 7 bases. CDR3 size: 13 residues. Looked up from germline, CDR1 is SGHAT and CDR2 is FQNNGV. V lost 5 bases, J lost 6 bases, and 7 bases stayed unmatched. The chain's CDR3 is CASSVTGSGEQYF. The CDR3, as DNA: TGTGCCAGCAGCGTGACAGGGTCCGGCGAGCAGTACTTC.

The J gene is TRBJ2-1, the V gene TRBV5-1, with TRBD2 matching 7 bases. J was trimmed by 5 bases and V by 3 bases; bases with no gene match: 11. The CDR3 has 16 residues. The germline V gene encodes CDR1 SGHRS and CDR2 YFSETQ. CDR3 coding DNA: TGCGCCAGCAGCTCTGGGGGGAGGGCGGGAAACAATGAGCAGTTCTTC. Its protein product is CASSSGGRAGNNEQFF.

This chain links TRBV18 with TRBJ2-1; no clear D gene. The V gene lost 5 bases and the J gene lost 1 base, with 9 bases spanning the gap. Per the germline V gene, CDR1 is KGHSH and CDR2 is LQKENI. The length of the CDR3 is 14 residues. CDR3 sequence: CASSAAGSYNEQFF. The DNA for the CDR3 is TGTGCCAGCTCAGCCGCCGGGTCCTACAATGAGCAGTTCTTC. Full variable domain (rest looked up from reference TRBV18 and TRBJ2-1): NAGVMQNPRHLVRRRGQEARLRCSPMKGHSHVYWYRQLPEEGLKFMVYLQKENIIDESGMPKERFSAEFPKEGPSILRIQQVVRGDSAAYFCASSAAGSYNEQFFGPGTRLTVL.

The chain employs TRBV7-9 and TRBJ2-3; the D is unclear. Trimming removed 5 bases at V and 2 bases at J, with 8 bases between. The CDR3 extends over 13 amino acids. The V gene's germline CDR1 is SEHNR and CDR2 FQNEAQ (reference sequence). The CDR3 DNA sequence: TGTGCCAGCAGCCTAATCTCCACAGATACGCAGTATTTT. It specifies CASSLISTDTQYF. Complete variable domain (other parts from reference TRBV7-9 and TRBJ2-3): DTGVSQNPRHKITKRGQNVTFRCDPISEHNRLYWYRQTLGQGPEFLTYFQNEAQLEKSRLLSDRFSAERPKGSFSTLEIQRTEQGDSAMYLCASSLISTDTQYFGPGTRLTVL.

The V call is TRBV5-5, the J call TRBJ2-2; 7 bases align to TRBD2. This CDR3 is built from 16 residues. Germline assignment: CDR1 SGHKS and CDR2 YYEKEE (reference sequence). Trimming at V came to 1 base and at J to 6 bases, leaving 9 bases not matched to a gene. This chain's CDR3 is CASSLYRGGEAGELFF. Written as DNA, the CDR3 is TGTGCCAGCAGCTTGTATCGGGGAGGGGAGGCCGGGGAGCTGTTTTTT.

The chain combines TRBV29-1 with TRBJ2-2; 16 bases map to TRBD2. This CDR3 spans 17 amino acids. The germline gives CDR1 SQVTM, CDR2 ANQGSEA. After removal of 7 bases from V and 7 bases from J, the junction contained 12 bases not matched to a gene. The CDR3 region has the DNA TGCAGCGGAGCCGGGACTAGCGGGGGGGTGCCTGGCGGGGAGCTGTTTTTT. It codes for CSGAGTSGGVPGGELFF.

The V and J genes are TRBV19 and TRBJ2-5; 11 bases align to TRBD2. CDR3 size: 15 residues. V gave up 5 bases and J gave up 4 bases; unmatched junction bases: 6. Germline CDR1 is LNHDA and CDR2 is SQIVND (reference sequence). In DNA form, the CDR3 reads TGTGCCAGTAGTCCCACTACTAGCGGGGGAGAGACCCAGTACTTC. Translated, it gives CASSPTTSGGETQYF.

This chain links TRBV5-1 with TRBJ2-2; the match to TRBD2 covers 7 bases. There are 16 residues in the CDR3. Trimming cost V 1 base and J 3 bases; bases outside gene matches: 6. Germline values: CDR1 SGHRS, CDR2 YFSETQ. The CDR3: CASSLFQGRDTGELFF. As DNA, the CDR3 is TGCGCCAGCAGCTTGTTCCAAGGGAGGGACACCGGGGAGCTGTTTTTT.

This sequence joins TRBV29-1 and TRBJ2-6, with TRBD1 matching over 12 bases. The trim removed 3 bases at V and 4 bases at J, leaving 4 bases unmatched. The CDR3 contains 16 residues. Per the germline V gene, CDR1 is SQVTM and CDR2 is ANQGSEA. The CDR3 here is CSVDGDRGPGANVLTF. The CDR3 DNA follows: TGCAGCGTTGATGGGGACAGGGGGCCCGGGGCCAACGTCCTGACTTTC.

The chain carries TRBV4-1 and TRBJ1-5; D is unclear. CDR1 is MGHRA, CDR2 YSYEKL, per germline. There are 12 residues in the CDR3. V was pared by 5 bases and J by 2 bases, with 4 bases between. Here the CDR3 reads CASSERNQPQHF. The CDR3 DNA follows: TGCGCCAGCAGCGAGCGCAATCAGCCCCAGCATTTT.

This chain links TRBV7-9 with TRBJ2-1; D is unclear. Deletions cut 3 bases from V and 6 bases from J, with 18 bases between. The CDR3 contains 16 residues. The germline V gene encodes CDR1 SEHNR and CDR2 FQNEAQ (reference sequence). The CDR3 DNA is TGTGCCAGCAGCTTTGACTCCTATCGTACCCTCAATGAGCAGTTCTTC. It encodes CASSFDSYRTLNEQFF.

J is TRBJ2-1 and V is TRBV28, with a weak D call TRBD2 (7 bases). Looked up from germline, CDR1 is MDHEN and CDR2 is SYDVKM. The germline V and J ends were trimmed by 5 bases and 9 bases, with 20 bases remaining between them. The CDR3 has 15 amino acids. Here the CDR3 reads CASSPLAGAMSEQFF. The CDR3 DNA is TGTGCCAGCAGTCCCCTGGCGGGGGCCATGAGTGAGCAGTTCTTC.

The rearrangement joins TRBV23-1 to TRBJ1-1; 9 nucleotides agree with TRBD1. TRBV23-1 is known as an ORF, though its function is uncertain. The CDR3 covers 14 residues. V trimming: 5 bases; J trimming: 6 bases; junction bases outside the gene matches: 7. The CDR3 DNA sequence: TGCGCCAGCAGTGGAACAGGGGGCATCCCTGAAGCTTTCTTT. It encodes CASSGTGGIPEAFF.